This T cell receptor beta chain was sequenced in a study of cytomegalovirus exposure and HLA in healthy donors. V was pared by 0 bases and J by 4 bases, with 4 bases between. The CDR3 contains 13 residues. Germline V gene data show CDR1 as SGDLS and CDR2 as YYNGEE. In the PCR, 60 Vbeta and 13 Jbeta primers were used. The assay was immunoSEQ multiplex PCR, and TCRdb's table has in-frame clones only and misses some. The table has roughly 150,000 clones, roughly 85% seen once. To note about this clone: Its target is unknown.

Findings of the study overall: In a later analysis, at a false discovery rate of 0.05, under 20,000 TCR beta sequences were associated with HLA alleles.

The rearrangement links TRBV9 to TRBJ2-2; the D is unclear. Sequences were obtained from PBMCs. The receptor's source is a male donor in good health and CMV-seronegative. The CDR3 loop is CASSVDLTGELFF. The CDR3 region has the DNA TGTGCCAGCAGCGTAGATCTCACCGGGGAGCTGTTTTTT. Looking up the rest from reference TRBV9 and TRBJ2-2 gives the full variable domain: DSGVTQTPKHLITATGQRVTLRCSPRSGDLSVYWYQQSLDQGLQFLIQYYNGEERAKGNILERFSAQQFPDLHSELNLSSLELGDSALYFCASSVDLTGELFFGEGSRLTVL.